These 29 T cell receptor beta chains were all obtained from the same sample, sequenced in a study of T-cell reconstitution after alpha-beta-depleted transplantation in children. Molecular barcoding with unique molecular identifiers was used for the TCRbeta library. Using its own MiXCR run on the PCR reads, TCRdb lists one record per CDR3 protein. This table has a few hundred thousand distinct CDR3 sequences, roughly 9.1% appearing once. The sample consisted of PBMCs, taken before TCRalphabeta/CD19-depleted stem cell transplant. These receptors were collected from a boy less than two years old with acute myeloid leukemia, due to receive a stem cell transplant.

This clonotype came up many times. The chain carries TRBV27 and TRBJ2-3; the D gene is possibly TRBD1 (6 bases). The germline V and J ends were trimmed by 5 bases and 1 base, with 13 bases remaining between them. Germline CDR1 and CDR2: MNHEY and SMNVEV (reference sequence). There are 15 residues in the CDR3. CDR3: CASSIYRDGTDTQYF. Written as DNA, the CDR3 is TGTGCCAGCAGTATATACAGGGATGGCACAGATACGCAGTATTTT.

This clonotype was recorded at least ten times. The chain has TRBV12-3 or TRBV12-4 and TRBJ2-1; 8 bases line up with TRBD1. With V trimmed by 2 bases and J by 2 bases, 2 bases remained unmatched. This CDR3 has 15 amino acids. The CDR3 nucleotides read TGTGCCAGCAGTTTACTACAGGGGGCCTACAATGAGCAGTTCTTC. Translation gives CASSLLQGAYNEQFF.

This clonotype was recorded many times. The chain combines TRBV6-2 or TRBV6-3 with TRBJ1-2; D ambiguous. CDR1 and CDR2 (germline): MNHEY, SVGEGT. Trimming left V 0 bases short and J 8 bases short, with 16 bases between. This CDR3 contains 15 residues. Written as DNA, the CDR3 is TGTGCCAGCAGTTACTCGGACGGGTTGGAGGAAGGCTACACCTTC. This encodes CASSYSDGLEEGYTF.

This clonotype was seen at least ten times. The chain carries TRBV7-2 and TRBJ2-7, with TRBD1 identical over 7 bases. After removal of 2 bases from V and 3 bases from J, the junction contained 7 bases not matched to a gene. This CDR3 contains 15 residues. CDR1 and CDR2 (germline): SGHTA, FQGNSA. The chain's CDR3 is CASSLKGDSFYEQYF. The CDR3 DNA is TGTGCCAGCAGCTTAAAGGGGGACAGCTTCTACGAGCAGTACTTC.

This clonotype was seen ten or more times. The chain combines TRBV5-1 with TRBJ1-3; no clear D. Trimming pared 0 bases from V and 4 bases from J, leaving 11 bases between. CDR1 is SGHRS, CDR2 YFSETQ, per germline. The CDR3 extends over 15 amino acids. The CDR3 region is CASSLAGVSGNTIYF. The CDR3 nucleotides read TGCGCCAGCAGCTTGGCCGGAGTTAGCGGAAACACCATATATTTT.

In this sample, this clonotype turned up many times. The chain links TRBV11-2 to TRBJ2-1; perhaps TRBD2 as D (5 bases). Germline assignment: CDR1 SGHAT and CDR2 FQNNGV. This CDR3 has 10 amino acids. Between the trimmed V and J ends, which lost 5 bases and 12 bases, there was a span of 8 bases. The CDR3 coding sequence is TGTGCCAGCAGCATGGGGAGGCAGTTCTTC. It specifies CASSMGRQFF.

This clonotype was detected only a few times. The V gene is TRBV7-2, the J gene TRBJ2-5; D is unresolved. CDR1 and CDR2 from the germline V gene are SGHTA and FQGNSA. The ends were cut back, 1 base at V and 4 bases at J, with 7 bases in the middle. The CDR3 runs to 13 residues. CDR3 in amino acids: CASSLGSRETQYF. CDR3 nucleotides: TGTGCCAGCAGCTTAGGGAGCAGAGAGACCCAGTACTTC. The entire variable domain, with the rest obtained from reference TRBV7-2 and TRBJ2-5, is as follows: GAGVSQSPSNKVTEKGKDVELRCDPISGHTALYWYRQSLGQGLEFLIYFQGNSAPDKSGLPSDRFSAERTGGSVSTLTIQRTQQEDSAVYLCASSLGSRETQYFGPGTRLLVL.

This clonotype occurred a few times. V gene TRBV5-1 combines with J gene TRBJ2-2, with TRBD2 matching over 7 bases. Germline V gene lookup returns CDR1 SGHRS and CDR2 YFSETQ. The CDR3 length is 16 residues. V shed 4 bases, J shed 0 bases, and the junction held 6 bases outside the gene matches. The CDR3 loop reads CASSIPSGANTGELFF. The CDR3, as DNA: TGCGCCAGCAGCATACCTAGCGGTGCGAACACCGGGGAGCTGTTTTTT.

This clonotype has at least ten counts. The J gene is TRBJ2-2, the V gene TRBV20-1, with D tentatively TRBD1 or TRBD2 (5 bases each). Germline V CDR1 and CDR2: DFQATT, SNEGSKA (reference sequence). The CDR3 consists of 16 residues. V dropped 3 bases and J dropped 0 bases, with 14 bases sitting between them. This chain's CDR3 is CSARKGVGPNTGELFF. DNA of the CDR3: TGCAGTGCTAGGAAAGGGGTGGGACCGAACACCGGGGAGCTGTTTTTT.

In its sample, this clonotype was seen many times. The V call is TRBV28, the J call TRBJ2-1; tentative D call: TRBD1 (7 bases). CDR1 and CDR2 from the germline V gene are MDHEN and SYDVKM. CDR3 length equals 15 residues. Trimming stripped 7 bases from V and 7 bases from J, with 20 bases between. CDR3 bases: TGTGCCAGCACCCCCCAGGGGGGACACCTGAATGAGCAGTTCTTC. Translated: CASTPQGGHLNEQFF. Full variable domain (rest looked up from reference TRBV28 and TRBJ2-1): DVKVTQSSRYLVKRTGEKVFLECVQDMDHENMFWYRQDPGLGLRLIYFSYDVKMKEKGDIPEGYSVSREKKERFSLILESASTNQTSMYLCASTPQGGHLNEQFFGPGTRLTVL.

This clonotype was seen many times. J is TRBJ1-4 and V is TRBV5-1; D is uncertain. Trimming removed 0 bases from V and 4 bases from J, with 16 bases in between. CDR1 SGHRS and CDR2 YFSETQ come from the germline V gene. The CDR3 has 17 amino acids. CDR3 sequence: CASSLGLDTSFNEKLFF. CDR3 coding DNA: TGCGCCAGCAGCTTGGGTCTAGACACCTCCTTTAATGAAAAACTGTTTTTT.

This chain joins TRBV11-2 and TRBJ2-7, with 11 bases that match TRBD2. Losses at the gene ends were 3 bases for V and 2 bases for J; bases not matched to a gene: 15. CDR1 and CDR2 from the germline V gene are SGHAT and FQNNGV. The CDR3 totals 19 residues. The CDR3 protein is CASSFRRNGLAGITYEQYF. The CDR3 bases are TGTGCCAGCAGCTTTCGTCGGAACGGACTAGCGGGCATTACCTACGAGCAGTACTTC.

This clonotype was found many times. The V and J genes are TRBV27 and TRBJ1-2; 8 nucleotides agree with TRBD1. This CDR3 region has 14 residues. The germline V gene encodes CDR1 MNHEY and CDR2 SMNVEV (reference sequence). J gave up 2 bases and V 5 bases, and 4 bases lay outside the gene matches. CDR3 residues: CASSPYRGNYGYTF. The CDR3 DNA sequence: TGTGCCAGCAGTCCGTACAGGGGGAACTATGGCTACACCTTC.

The rearrangement joins TRBV11-2 to TRBJ2-5; no reliable D call. Germline-derived CDR1 and CDR2 are SGHAT and FQNNGV. The V end lost 5 bases, the J end lost 1 base, and 20 bases lay between the germline ends. The CDR3 extends over 17 amino acids. The CDR3 loop is CASSPPPGSSFQETQYF. The CDR3 nucleotides read TGTGCCAGCAGCCCCCCCCCAGGCAGCTCTTTCCAAGAGACCCAGTACTTC.

Many counts were recorded for this clonotype. V usage is TRBV27 and J usage is TRBJ2-4; the D gene is possibly TRBD1 (5 bases). V lost 1 base and J 5 bases, leaving 12 bases between the germline ends. The CDR3 totals 15 residues. Germline CDR1 reads MNHEY; CDR2 reads SMNVEV (reference sequence). Written as DNA, the CDR3 is TGTGCCAGCAGTTTATACCCGCTAGGGGAAAACATTCAGTACTTC. Translated, it gives CASSLYPLGENIQYF.

This clonotype appeared a few times. The V gene is TRBV7-2, the J gene TRBJ2-7; the D call may be TRBD1 or TRBD2 (5 bases each). The CDR3 has 13 amino acids. Germline CDR1 SGHTA, CDR2 FQGNSA. The ends were cut back, 3 bases at V and 5 bases at J, with 11 bases in the middle. DNA for the CDR3: TGTGCCAGCAGCTTTGAGGGGCTGAACGAGCAGTACTTC. Amino acid sequence: CASSFEGLNEQYF. The variable domain in full, with the rest retrieved from reference TRBV7-2 and TRBJ2-7, is GAGVSQSPSNKVTEKGKDVELRCDPISGHTALYWYRQSLGQGLEFLIYFQGNSAPDKSGLPSDRFSAERTGGSVSTLTIQRTQQEDSAVYLCASSFEGLNEQYFGPGTRLTVT.

This clonotype was picked up many times. CDR3 protein: CASSLGPEGHNEQFF. The CDR3 DNA reads TGCGCCAGCAGCTTGGGGCCAGAGGGCCACAATGAGCAGTTCTTC. The chain joins TRBV5-1 to TRBJ2-1; weak D call: TRBD2 (5 bases). CDR1 SGHRS and CDR2 YFSETQ come from the germline V gene. The CDR3 is 15 residues long. With 0 bases removed from V and 5 bases from J, the gap between germline ends came to 12 bases.

The sample holds many counts of this clonotype. The chain has TRBV12-3 or TRBV12-4 and TRBJ2-4; D call uncertain. The CDR3 length is 17 residues. V lost 6 bases, J lost 3 bases, and 21 bases lay in between. The CDR3 loop reads CASRQRHSHIGKNIQYF. Written as DNA, the CDR3 is TGTGCCAGCAGGCAGCGTCATTCTCATATCGGCAAAAACATTCAGTACTTC.

This clonotype was seen repeatedly, ten times or more. This sequence joins TRBV10-3 and TRBJ2-5; D might be TRBD2 (6 bases). The CDR3 loop spans 11 amino acids. Germline V gives CDR1 ENHRY, CDR2 SYGVKD. V lost 8 bases to trimming and J lost 2 bases, with 6 bases between them. The CDR3 region has the DNA TGTGCCATCGGACTACAAGAGACCCAGTACTTC. Residues: CAIGLQETQYF.

The V and J genes are TRBV7-8 and TRBJ1-1, with D hard to call. The ends were cut back, 5 bases at V and 4 bases at J, with 17 bases in the middle. CDR1 is SGHVS, CDR2 FQNEAQ, per germline. This CDR3 region has 15 residues. The CDR3 region has the DNA TGTGCCAGCAGCCCGACGCGGGCGAAGGGCACTGAAGCTTTCTTT. Its protein product is CASSPTRAKGTEAFF.

This clonotype has only a few counts. The gene calls are TRBV24-1 and TRBJ1-2; 7 bases agree with TRBD1. Per the germline V gene, CDR1 is KGHDR and CDR2 is SFDVKD. The CDR3 loop spans 12 amino acids. Trimming took 9 bases from V and 0 from J; bases not matched to a gene: 0. CDR3 sequence reads: CATGTANYGYTF. DNA for the CDR3: TGTGCCACCGGGACAGCTAACTATGGCTACACCTTC.

The sample holds many counts of this clonotype. CDR3: CASSLAHATGELFF. The CDR3 bases are TGCGCCAGCAGCTTGGCCCACGCCACCGGGGAGCTGTTTTTT. This chain connects TRBV5-1 to TRBJ2-2; D is undetermined. Germline V lookup: CDR1 SGHRS, CDR2 YFSETQ. V dropped 0 bases and J dropped 4 bases, with 7 bases sitting between them. The CDR3 runs 14 residues.

This clonotype was found many times. The V gene is TRBV12-3 or TRBV12-4, the J gene TRBJ2-2; D assignment may be TRBD1 or TRBD2 (5 bases each). V was cut by 5 bases and J by 5 bases, with 15 bases left in between. The CDR3 spans 15 residues. CDR3: CASSPGRVRTGELFF. DNA for the CDR3: TGTGCCAGCAGTCCGGGACGGGTGCGGACCGGGGAGCTGTTTTTT.

Ten or more counts support this clonotype. The chain is built from TRBV29-1 and TRBJ2-1; TRBD2 matches at 15 bases. The junction had 9 bases not matched to a gene; V was cut back by 2 bases and J by 1 base. The CDR3 is 19 residues long. CDR1 SQVTM and CDR2 ANQGSEA come from the germline V gene. The DNA of the CDR3 is TGCAGCGTTGAACCAGTGGGACTAGCGGGAGGAGGGTCCTACAATGAGCAGTTCTTC. Amino acids: CSVEPVGLAGGGSYNEQFF.

This clonotype was counted at least ten times. CDR3 protein: CASSLGGTAKNIQYF. The DNA of the CDR3 is TGTGCCAGCAGTTTGGGCGGGACAGCCAAAAACATTCAGTACTTC. The rearrangement uses TRBV12-3 or TRBV12-4 and TRBJ2-4; maybe TRBD2 (6 bases). Trimming took off 3 bases at V and 0 bases at J, with 9 bases between the two ends. The CDR3 runs to 15 residues.

In regard to this clonotype: The junction shows a germline mismatch at one end, possibly a read error. The chain recombines TRBV19 with TRBJ2-5; no definite D call. The length of the CDR3 is 14 residues. Per germline, CDR1 LNHDA and CDR2 SQIVND (reference sequence). CDR3 bases: TGTGCCAGTAGTACCCCCGCAGACCAGGAGACCCAGTACTTC. Encoded protein: CASSTPADQETQYF.

Many counts were recorded for this clonotype. The chain joins TRBV7-9 to TRBJ1-1; D is uncertain. CDR3 length equals 11 residues. From germline, CDR1 is SEHNR and CDR2 FQNEAQ (reference sequence). V was clipped by 8 bases and J by 11 bases, with 15 bases between them. CDR3: CASSPGGEAFF. The CDR3 region has the DNA TGTGCCAGCTCACCGGGAGGAGAGGCTTTCTTT.

This clonotype came up many times. For the CDR3, the DNA is TGTGCCACCAGTGGCGGGAGCAATGAGCAGTTCTTC. Amino acid sequence: CATSGGSNEQFF. V usage is TRBV24-1 and J usage is TRBJ2-1; TRBD2 agrees at 7 bases. After removal of 5 bases from V and 6 bases from J, the junction contained 0 bases not matched to a gene. CDR3 size: 12 residues. Per the germline V gene, CDR1 is KGHDR and CDR2 is SFDVKD.

This clonotype was recorded at least ten times. This chain uses TRBV27 with TRBJ1-4; no clear D gene. V was cut by 5 bases and J by 2 bases, with 12 bases left in between. The CDR3 totals 15 residues. CDR1 is MNHEY and CDR2 is SMNVEV in the germline V gene (reference sequence). This CDR3 reads CASSQDVSTNEKLFF. CDR3 bases: TGTGCCAGCAGTCAAGACGTTAGTACTAATGAAAAACTGTTTTTT. Looking up the rest from reference TRBV27 and TRBJ1-4 gives the full variable domain: EAQVTQNPRYLITVTGKKLTVTCSQNMNHEYMSWYRQDPGLGLRQIYYSMNVEVTDKGDVPEGYKVSRKEKRNFPLILESPSPNQTSLYFCASSQDVSTNEKLFFGSGTQLSVL.